This T cell receptor beta chain was recorded in a study of blood T cell repertoires in COVID-19. About the research overall: PBMCs, B-cell-depleted T cells, or T cells were the source of the cDNA or gDNA that made up the material.

As originally analysed: Cell counts per sample came from amplifying reference gene primers. Generated by immunoSEQ multiplex PCR, the TCRdb table keeps only in-frame clones and is missing some. The V and J calls and the clone size are those of that table, but D and trimming were determined from the DNA. The repertoire holds about 59,000 clones, with about nine tenths as singletons. The CDR3 has 15 residues. Deletions cut 1 base from V and 4 bases from J, with 11 bases between. Germline lookup yields CDR1 SEHNR and CDR2 FQNEAQ (reference sequence). This chain links TRBV7-9 with TRBJ1-5; a possible D gene is TRBD1 (6 bases). The receptor's source is a human donor in a cohort sampled during active COVID-19. Sequencing input: peripheral blood. CDR3 amino acids: CASSLVGDINQPQHF. The CDR3 bases are TGTGCCAGCAGCTTAGTGGGGGACATAAATCAGCCCCAGCATTTT.